The entry below gives a single TCR beta chain sequence along with its context. This may come from a read error, since a much larger clone is one base off. Germline DNA was extracted too, while blood RNA derived from unsorted whole blood. The data stem from a study of tumor-infiltrating lymphocytes in primary liver carcinoma. Looking at the study overall: The number of productive TCRbeta reads per sample ranged from roughly 3.65 to 8 million and was similar across tissue types.

Germline-derived CDR1 and CDR2 are SEHNR and FQNEAQ (reference sequence). The V segment lost 10 bases and the J segment 9 bases; nucleotides outside the gene matches: 10. The CDR3 sequence is 14 residues long. A constant-region primer served to make TCR beta cDNA from about 0.45 ug total RNA. Amplification in three nested multiplex PCR rounds with slightly modified ARM-PCR gave rise to TCR beta libraries. Use of TRBV1-TRBV30 forward primers with a C-beta reverse primer characterized the first two PCR rounds, which lasted 10 cycles each. TCRdb processed the multiplex PCR reads anew with MiXCR; each CDR3 protein has one entry. The sample has approximately 340,000 distinct CDR3 sequences; 65% are singletons.

Sequenced: peripheral blood. The source of this sequence is a man in his forties with primary liver carcinoma and hepatitis B virus infection. This sequence joins TRBV7-9 and TRBJ1-6, with TRBD1 identical over 9 bases. The CDR3 nucleotides are TGTGCCAACTCTGTGGACAGGGGTTTTTCACCCCTCCACTTT. This gives the protein CANSVDRGFSPLHF. The whole variable domain, remainder taken from reference TRBV7-9 and TRBJ1-6, is DTGVSQNPRHKITKRGQNVTFRCDPISEHNRLYWYRQTLGQGPEFLTYFQNEAQLEKSRLLSDRFSAERPKGSFSTLEIQRTEQGDSAMYLCANSVDRGFSPLHFGNGTRLTVT.